The 17 T cell receptor beta chains given below trace back to one sample, sequenced in a study of early T cells in non-severe SARS-CoV-2 infection. TCRdb analysed the 5' RACE reads with MiXCR anew, one entry per CDR3 protein. The sample includes fewer than 100,000 distinct CDR3 sequences, about 16% of them seen just once. The sequenced sample was whole blood. The receptor source for this set is an adult who was a healthcare worker with PCR-confirmed SARS-CoV-2 infection or an uninfected control (not recorded which).

The V call is TRBV27, the J call TRBJ2-1, with a possible D match to TRBD1 (5 bases). Trimming removed 2 bases from V and 0 bases from J, with 8 bases in between. This CDR3 is 15 amino acids long. Per the germline V gene, CDR1 is MNHEY and CDR2 is SMNVEV (reference sequence). The CDR3 protein is CASSLQGGSYNEQFF. The CDR3 nucleotides are TGTGCCAGCAGTTTACAGGGTGGCTCCTACAATGAGCAGTTCTTC.

The chain combines TRBV7-8 with TRBJ2-7; D is unclear. CDR1 is SGHVS, CDR2 FQNEAQ, per germline. Trimming removed 5 bases from V and 5 bases from J, with 10 bases in between. CDR3 size: 12 residues. CDR3 DNA sequence: TGTGCCAGCAGCCTCGTAACGGACGAGCAGTACTTC. Amino acids: CASSLVTDEQYF.

The rearrangement joins TRBV7-8 to TRBJ1-1; perhaps TRBD1 as D (5 bases). CDR1 SGHVS and CDR2 FQNEAQ come from the germline V gene. Trimming removed 1 base from V and 1 base from J, with 10 bases in between. The CDR3 contains 15 residues. The DNA for the CDR3 is TGTGCCAGCAGCTTAGATGGGGGTTGGAACACTGAAGCTTTCTTT. Translated, it gives CASSLDGGWNTEAFF.

The chain employs TRBV11-2 and TRBJ1-3; perhaps TRBD1 as D (5 bases). The CDR3 contains 15 residues. The ends were cut back, 1 base at V and 1 base at J, with 8 bases in the middle. Looked up from germline, CDR1 is SGHAT and CDR2 is FQNNGV. Here the CDR3 DNA reads TGTGCCAGCAGCTTAGTTCCAGGGTCTGGAAACACCATATATTTT. Translated: CASSLVPGSGNTIYF.

The sample holds a few counts of this clonotype. The chain employs TRBV11-2 and TRBJ2-1, with a possible D match to TRBD2 (6 bases). Between the trimmed V and J ends, which lost 5 bases and 0 bases, there was a span of 20 bases. The germline gives CDR1 SGHAT, CDR2 FQNNGV. The CDR3 runs 18 residues. The DNA for the CDR3 is TGTGCCAGCAGCCGCCCCTTTAGCGGATCCTTCTCCTACAATGAGCAGTTCTTC. Protein sequence: CASSRPFSGSFSYNEQFF.

The chain combines TRBV27 with TRBJ1-1, with a tentative D call TRBD1 (5 bases). The CDR3 spans 13 residues. CDR1 is MNHEY, CDR2 SMNVEV, per germline (reference sequence). V lost 0 bases to trimming and J lost 8 bases, with 10 bases between them. CDR3 sequence (DNA): TGTGCCAGCAGTTTATCTTGGGGCAGGGAAGCTTTCTTT. It translates to CASSLSWGREAFF.

This clonotype was observed a handful of times. V gene TRBV11-2 combines with J gene TRBJ2-7; D gene unclear. With 5 bases removed from V and 4 bases from J, the gap between germline ends came to 21 bases. The CDR3 is 16 amino acids. CDR1 is SGHAT and CDR2 is FQNNGV in the germline V gene. The CDR3 nucleotides read TGTGCCAGCAGCCCCTCGGGTGGATCAGCGAGTTACGAGCAGTACTTC. Translated: CASSPSGGSASYEQYF.

The chain combines TRBV4-1 with TRBJ1-5; D ambiguous. The CDR3 extends over 18 amino acids. The germline CDR1 and CDR2 sequences are MGHRA and YSYEKL. The V and J ends lost 0 bases and 0 bases respectively, with 15 bases between them. The CDR3 loop is CASSQDRRATTSNQPQHF. CDR3 sequence (DNA): TGCGCCAGCAGCCAAGATCGAAGAGCAACTACTAGCAATCAGCCCCAGCATTTT.

CDR3 coding DNA: TGTGCCACCAGTGATCCCTGGGGAGGAGCCCTCTACAATGAGCAGTTCTTC. It translates to CATSDPWGGALYNEQFF. This rearrangement joins TRBV24-1 to TRBJ2-1, with a weak D call TRBD2 (6 bases). The germline V gene has CDR1 KGHDR and CDR2 SFDVKD. This CDR3 is built from 17 residues. The V gene lost 3 bases and the J gene lost 3 bases, with 17 bases spanning the gap.

The sample holds a few counts of this clonotype. This CDR3 is CASSLAGTSGNNEQFF. The CDR3 coding sequence is TGTGCCAGCAGCTTGGCCGGGACTAGCGGTAACAATGAGCAGTTCTTC. V gene TRBV5-4 combines with J gene TRBJ2-1; TRBD2 aligns across 11 bases. V was pared by 0 bases and J by 5 bases, with 4 bases of the junction left unmatched. CDR1 SGHNT and CDR2 YYREEE come from the germline V gene (reference sequence). CDR3 size: 16 residues. Based on the CDR3 plus reference TRBV5-4 and TRBJ2-1, the full variable domain is ETGVTQSPTHLIKTRGQQVTLRCSSQSGHNTVSWYQQALGQGPQFIFQYYREEENGRGNFPPRFSGLQFPNYSSELNVNALELDDSALYLCASSLAGTSGNNEQFFGPGTRLTVL.

A few counts support this clonotype. This CDR3 is CASSFSPPDSYGYTF. The DNA for the CDR3 is TGTGCCAGCAGTTTTTCTCCTCCGGACAGCTATGGCTACACCTTC. The J gene is TRBJ1-2, the V gene TRBV27, with a weak D call TRBD1 (6 bases). The CDR3 runs to 15 residues. Trimming took off 3 bases at V and 4 bases at J, with 15 bases between the two ends. Germline V gene sequence: CDR1 MNHEY, CDR2 SMNVEV (reference sequence).

This clonotype showed up just a few times. CDR3 coding DNA: TGTGCCACCAGCAGAGCTAGTCAGCCCCAGCATTTT. Its translation: CATSRASQPQHF. The rearrangement links TRBV15 to TRBJ1-5; D is ambiguous. CDR3 size: 12 residues. Trimming removed 1 base from V and 6 bases from J, with 4 bases in between. Germline V gives CDR1 LNHNV, CDR2 YYDKDF (reference sequence).

This clonotype has just a few counts. This rearrangement joins TRBV7-3 to TRBJ2-3, with D possibly TRBD1 on 7 matching bases. Germline CDR1 is SGHTA and CDR2 is FQGTGA. V was shortened by 3 bases and J by 4 bases, with 14 bases between the two germline ends. This CDR3 comprises 15 residues. The CDR3 is CASSLQGGGPDTQYF. CDR3 nucleotide sequence: TGTGCCAGCAGCTTGCAAGGAGGGGGCCCAGATACGCAGTATTTT.

This clonotype came up a few times. This rearrangement joins TRBV6-6 to TRBJ2-3, with D possibly being TRBD2 (6 bases). The CDR3 is 16 amino acids. V lost 8 bases and J lost 0, with 18 bases in between. Per the germline V gene, CDR1 is MNHNY and CDR2 is SVGAGI (reference sequence). This chain's CDR3 is CASAYGGRGSTDTQYF. In DNA form, the CDR3 reads TGTGCCAGCGCATACGGGGGTCGCGGAAGCACAGATACGCAGTATTTT.

This clonotype turned up a few times. A read error may produce the germline difference seen at one junction end. This chain connects TRBV18 to TRBJ1-1, with D tentatively TRBD1 (5 bases). CDR3 size: 15 residues. The germline V gene encodes CDR1 KGHSH and CDR2 LQKENI. CDR3 protein: CASTPLSGGNTEAFF. CDR3 nucleotide sequence: TGTGCCAGCACACCCCTCAGTGGGGGAAACACTGAAGCTTTCTTT. The entire variable domain, with the rest obtained from reference TRBV18 and TRBJ1-1, is as follows: NAGVMQNPRHLVRRRGQEARLRCSPMKGHSHVYWYRQLPEEGLKFMVYLQKENIIDESGMPKERFSAEFPKEGPSILRIQQVVRGDSAAYFCASTPLSGGNTEAFFGQGTRLTVV.

The chain carries TRBV5-1 and TRBJ2-5, with D unclear. Per the germline V gene, CDR1 is SGHRS and CDR2 is YFSETQ. The V end lost 0 bases, the J end lost 1 base, and 10 bases lay between the germline ends. The CDR3 contains 15 residues. Here the CDR3 reads CASSLAMASQETQYF. The CDR3 region has the DNA TGCGCCAGCAGCTTGGCTATGGCTTCCCAAGAGACCCAGTACTTC.

The rearrangement links TRBV4-1 to TRBJ2-3; 7 positions match TRBD2. This CDR3 has 15 residues. CDR1 and CDR2 (germline): MGHRA, YSYEKL. With V trimmed by 0 bases and J by 2 bases, 2 bases remained unmatched. CDR3 sequence: CASSQDGGDTDTQYF. The CDR3 nucleotides read TGCGCCAGCAGCCAAGATGGGGGGGACACAGATACGCAGTATTTT.